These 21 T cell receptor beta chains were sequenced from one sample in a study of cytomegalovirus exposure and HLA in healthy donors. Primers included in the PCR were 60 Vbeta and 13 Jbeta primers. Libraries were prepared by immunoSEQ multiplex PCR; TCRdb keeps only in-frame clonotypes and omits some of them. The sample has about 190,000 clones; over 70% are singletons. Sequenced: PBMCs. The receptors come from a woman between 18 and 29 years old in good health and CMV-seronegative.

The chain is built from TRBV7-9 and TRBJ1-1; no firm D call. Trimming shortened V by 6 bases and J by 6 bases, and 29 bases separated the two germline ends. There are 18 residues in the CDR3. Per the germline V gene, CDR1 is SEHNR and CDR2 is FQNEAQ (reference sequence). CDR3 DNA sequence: TGTGCCAGCAGTTTTCCCTCTGGTCCTGACTCGTCGAGGGCTGAAGCTTTCTTT. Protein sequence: CASSFPSGPDSSRAEAFF.

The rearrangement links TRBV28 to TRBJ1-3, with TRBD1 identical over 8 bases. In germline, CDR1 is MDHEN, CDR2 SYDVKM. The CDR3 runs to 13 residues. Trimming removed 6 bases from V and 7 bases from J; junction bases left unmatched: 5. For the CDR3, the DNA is TGTGCCAGCAGAGGAACAGGGGGGAACACCATATATTTT. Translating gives CASRGTGGNTIYF.

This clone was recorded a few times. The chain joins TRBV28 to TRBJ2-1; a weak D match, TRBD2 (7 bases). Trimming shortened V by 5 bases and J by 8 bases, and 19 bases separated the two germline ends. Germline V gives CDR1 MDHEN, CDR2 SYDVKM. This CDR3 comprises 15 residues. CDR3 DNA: TGTGCCAGCAGTGGAGGGGGGGGCTCCATAGATGAGCAGTTCTTC. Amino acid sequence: CASSGGGGSIDEQFF.

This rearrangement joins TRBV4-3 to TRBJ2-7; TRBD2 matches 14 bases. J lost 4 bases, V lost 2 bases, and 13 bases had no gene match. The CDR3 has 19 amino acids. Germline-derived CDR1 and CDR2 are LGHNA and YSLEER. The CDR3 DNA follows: TGCGCCAGCAGCCAAACCAATTCCGGGACTAGCGGGAGAGGATACGAGCAGTACTTC. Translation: CASSQTNSGTSGRGYEQYF.

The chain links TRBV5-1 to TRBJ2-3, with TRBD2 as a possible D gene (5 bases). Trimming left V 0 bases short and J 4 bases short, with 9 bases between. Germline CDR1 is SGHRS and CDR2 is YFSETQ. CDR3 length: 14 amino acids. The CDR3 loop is CASSLVVGADTQYF. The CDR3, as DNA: TGCGCCAGCAGCTTGGTTGTGGGAGCAGATACGCAGTATTTT.

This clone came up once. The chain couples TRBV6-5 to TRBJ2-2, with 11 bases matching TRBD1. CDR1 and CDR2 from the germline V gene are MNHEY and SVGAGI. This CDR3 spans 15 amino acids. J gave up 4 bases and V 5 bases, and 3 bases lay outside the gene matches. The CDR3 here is CASSRTGGLTGELFF. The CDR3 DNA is TGTGCCAGCAGTCGGACAGGGGGCCTCACCGGGGAGCTGTTTTTT.

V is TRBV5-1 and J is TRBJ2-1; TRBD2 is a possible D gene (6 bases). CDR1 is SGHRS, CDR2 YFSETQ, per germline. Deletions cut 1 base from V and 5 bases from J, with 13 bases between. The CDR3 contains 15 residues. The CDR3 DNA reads TGCGCCAGCAGCTTGAGACGGGAGAGGAACAATGAGCAGTTCTTC. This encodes CASSLRRERNNEQFF. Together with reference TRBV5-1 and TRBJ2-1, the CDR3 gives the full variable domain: KAGVTQTPRYLIKTRGQQVTLSCSPISGHRSVSWYQQTPGQGLQFLFEYFSETQRNKGNFPGRFSGRQFSNSRSEMNVSTLELGDSALYLCASSLRRERNNEQFFGPGTRLTVL.

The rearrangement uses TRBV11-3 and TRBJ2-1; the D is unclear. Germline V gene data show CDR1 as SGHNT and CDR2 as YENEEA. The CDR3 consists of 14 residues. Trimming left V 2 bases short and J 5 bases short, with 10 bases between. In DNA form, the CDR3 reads TGTGCCAGCAGCTTATCAGGCAGACACAATGAGCAGTTCTTC. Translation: CASSLSGRHNEQFF.

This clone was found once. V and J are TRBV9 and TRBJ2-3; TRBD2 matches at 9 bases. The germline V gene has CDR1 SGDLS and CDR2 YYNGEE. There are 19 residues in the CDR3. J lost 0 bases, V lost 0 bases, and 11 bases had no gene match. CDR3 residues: CASSVAGLAGRTSTDTQYF. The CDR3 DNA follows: TGTGCCAGCAGCGTAGCGGGTCTAGCGGGGAGAACTAGCACAGATACGCAGTATTTT.

The CDR3 here is CASSQGTTNQPQHF. The CDR3 nucleotides read TGCGCCAGCAGCCAAGGGACAACGAATCAGCCCCAGCATTTT. The rearrangement uses TRBV4-3 and TRBJ1-5, with a tentative D call TRBD1 (5 bases). V lost 1 base and J 4 bases, leaving 8 bases between the germline ends. This CDR3 has 14 residues. Looked up from germline, CDR1 is LGHNA and CDR2 is YSLEER.

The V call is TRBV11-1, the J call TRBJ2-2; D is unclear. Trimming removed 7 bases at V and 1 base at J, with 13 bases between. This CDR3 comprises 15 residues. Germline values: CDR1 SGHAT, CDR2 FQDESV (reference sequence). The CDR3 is CASTPSRQNTGELFF. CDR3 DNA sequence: TGTGCCAGCACCCCAAGCCGACAGAACACCGGGGAGCTGTTTTTT.

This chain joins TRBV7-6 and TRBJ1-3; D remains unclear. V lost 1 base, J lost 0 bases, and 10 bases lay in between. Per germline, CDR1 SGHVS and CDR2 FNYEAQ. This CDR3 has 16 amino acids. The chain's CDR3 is CASSLDIPGSGNTIYF. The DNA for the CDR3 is TGTGCCAGCAGCTTAGACATCCCGGGCTCTGGAAACACCATATATTTT.

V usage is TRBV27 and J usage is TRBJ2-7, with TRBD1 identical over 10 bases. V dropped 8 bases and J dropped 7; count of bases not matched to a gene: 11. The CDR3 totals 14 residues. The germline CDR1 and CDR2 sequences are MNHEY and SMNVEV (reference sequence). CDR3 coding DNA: TGTGCCAGCGCCGTTAGACAGGGGGCCGGGGAGCAGTACTTC. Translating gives CASAVRQGAGEQYF.

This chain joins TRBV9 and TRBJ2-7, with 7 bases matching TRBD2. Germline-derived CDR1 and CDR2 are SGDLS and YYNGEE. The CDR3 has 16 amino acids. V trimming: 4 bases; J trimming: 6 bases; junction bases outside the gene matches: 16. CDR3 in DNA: TGTGCCAGCAGCACGGTCCCTACGGGGGGTATTGCCGAGCAGTACTTC. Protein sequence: CASSTVPTGGIAEQYF.

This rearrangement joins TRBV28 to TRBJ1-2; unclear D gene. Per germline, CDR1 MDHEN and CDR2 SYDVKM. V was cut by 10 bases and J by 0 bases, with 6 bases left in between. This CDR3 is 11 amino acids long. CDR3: CATESNYGYTF. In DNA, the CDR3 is TGTGCCACCGAGTCTAACTATGGCTACACCTTC.

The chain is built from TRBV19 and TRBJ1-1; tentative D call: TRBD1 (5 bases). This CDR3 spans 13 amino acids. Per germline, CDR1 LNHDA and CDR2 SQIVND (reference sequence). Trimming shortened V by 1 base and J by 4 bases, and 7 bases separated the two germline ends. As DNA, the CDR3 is TGTGCCAGTAGTATAGGCGGGGCCACTGAAGCTTTCTTT. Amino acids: CASSIGGATEAFF.

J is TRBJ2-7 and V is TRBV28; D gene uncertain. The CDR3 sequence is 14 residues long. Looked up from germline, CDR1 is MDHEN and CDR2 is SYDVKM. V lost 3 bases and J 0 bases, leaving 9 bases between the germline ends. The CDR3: CASSFPRNSYEQYF. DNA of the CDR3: TGTGCCAGCAGTTTTCCCAGGAACTCCTACGAGCAGTACTTC. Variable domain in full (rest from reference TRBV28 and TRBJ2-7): DVKVTQSSRYLVKRTGEKVFLECVQDMDHENMFWYRQDPGLGLRLIYFSYDVKMKEKGDIPEGYSVSREKKERFSLILESASTNQTSMYLCASSFPRNSYEQYFGPGTRLTVT.

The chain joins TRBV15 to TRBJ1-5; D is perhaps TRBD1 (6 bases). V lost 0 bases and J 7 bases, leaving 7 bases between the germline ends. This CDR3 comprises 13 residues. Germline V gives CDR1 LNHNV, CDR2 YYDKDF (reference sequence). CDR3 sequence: CATSRDRGQPQHF. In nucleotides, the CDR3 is TGTGCCACCAGCAGAGACAGGGGCCAGCCCCAGCATTTT. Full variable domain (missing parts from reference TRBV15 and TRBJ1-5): DAMVIQNPRYQVTQFGKPVTLSCSQTLNHNVMYWYQQKSSQAPKLLFHYYDKDFNNEADTPDNFQSRRPNTSFCFLDIRSPGLGDTAMYLCATSRDRGQPQHFGDGTRLSIL.

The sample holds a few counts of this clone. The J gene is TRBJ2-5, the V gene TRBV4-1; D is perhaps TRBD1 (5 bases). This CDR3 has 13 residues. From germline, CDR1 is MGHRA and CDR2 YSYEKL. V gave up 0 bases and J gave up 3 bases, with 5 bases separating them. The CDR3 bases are TGCGCCAGCAGCCAAGACAGGGAAGAGACCCAGTACTTC. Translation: CASSQDREETQYF.

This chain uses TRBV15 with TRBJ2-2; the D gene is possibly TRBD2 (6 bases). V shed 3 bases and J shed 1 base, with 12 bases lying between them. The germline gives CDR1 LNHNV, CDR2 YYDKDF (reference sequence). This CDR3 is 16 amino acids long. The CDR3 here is CATSSRGRGNTGELFF. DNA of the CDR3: TGTGCCACCAGCAGTAGAGGGCGGGGGAACACCGGGGAGCTGTTTTTT.

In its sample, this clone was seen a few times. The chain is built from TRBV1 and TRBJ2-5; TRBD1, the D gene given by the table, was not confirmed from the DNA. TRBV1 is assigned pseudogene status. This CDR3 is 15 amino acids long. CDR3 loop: CTSSQTGQGQETQYF. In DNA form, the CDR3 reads TGCACCAGCAGCCAAACGGGACAGGGGCAAGAGACCCAGTACTTC.